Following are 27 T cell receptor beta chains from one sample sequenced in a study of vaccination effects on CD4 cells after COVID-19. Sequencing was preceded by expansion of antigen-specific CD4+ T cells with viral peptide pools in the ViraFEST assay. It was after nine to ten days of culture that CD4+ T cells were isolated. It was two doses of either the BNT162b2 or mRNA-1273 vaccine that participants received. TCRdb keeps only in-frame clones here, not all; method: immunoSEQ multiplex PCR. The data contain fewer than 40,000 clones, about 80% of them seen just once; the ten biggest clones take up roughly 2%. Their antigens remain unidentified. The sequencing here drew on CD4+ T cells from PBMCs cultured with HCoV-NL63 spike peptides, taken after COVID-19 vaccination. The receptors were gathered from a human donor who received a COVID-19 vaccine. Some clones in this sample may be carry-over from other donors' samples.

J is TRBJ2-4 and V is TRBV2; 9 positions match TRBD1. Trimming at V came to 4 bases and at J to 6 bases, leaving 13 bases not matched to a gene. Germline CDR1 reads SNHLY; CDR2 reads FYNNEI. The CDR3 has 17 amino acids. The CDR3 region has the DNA TGTGCCAGCAGTGGGGGACAGGGAAGGAATTCGGGAAACATTCAGTACTTC. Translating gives CASSGGQGRNSGNIQYF.

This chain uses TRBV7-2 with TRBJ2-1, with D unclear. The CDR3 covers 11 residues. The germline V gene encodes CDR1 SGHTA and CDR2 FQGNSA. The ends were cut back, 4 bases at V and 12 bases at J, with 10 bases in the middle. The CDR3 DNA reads TGTGCCAGCAGCTCCGGTAGTGCGCAGTTCTTC. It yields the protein CASSSGSAQFF.

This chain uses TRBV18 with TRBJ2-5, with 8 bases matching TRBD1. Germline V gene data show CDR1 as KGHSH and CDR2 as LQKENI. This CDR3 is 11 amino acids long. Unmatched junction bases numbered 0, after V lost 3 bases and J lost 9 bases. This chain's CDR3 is CASSPTGAQYF. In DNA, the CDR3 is TGTGCCAGCTCACCGACAGGGGCCCAGTACTTC.

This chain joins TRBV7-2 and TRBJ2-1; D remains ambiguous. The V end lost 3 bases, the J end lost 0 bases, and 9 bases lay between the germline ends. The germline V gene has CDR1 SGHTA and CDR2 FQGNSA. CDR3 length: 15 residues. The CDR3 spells CASSFQESSYNEQFF. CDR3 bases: TGTGCCAGCAGCTTTCAGGAAAGCTCCTACAATGAGCAGTTCTTC.

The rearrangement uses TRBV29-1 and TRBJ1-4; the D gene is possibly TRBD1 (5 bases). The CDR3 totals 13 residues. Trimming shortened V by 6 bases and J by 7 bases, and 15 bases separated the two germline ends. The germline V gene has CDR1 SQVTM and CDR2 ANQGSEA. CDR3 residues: CSVPQDSSEKLFF. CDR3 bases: TGCAGCGTGCCCCAAGACAGTTCTGAAAAACTGTTTTTT. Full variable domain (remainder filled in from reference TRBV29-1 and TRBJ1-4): SAVISQKPSRDICQRGTSLTIQCQVDSQVTMMFWYRQQPGQSLTLIATANQGSEATYESGFVIDKFPISRPNLTFSTLTVSNMSPEDSSIYLCSVPQDSSEKLFFGSGTQLSVL.

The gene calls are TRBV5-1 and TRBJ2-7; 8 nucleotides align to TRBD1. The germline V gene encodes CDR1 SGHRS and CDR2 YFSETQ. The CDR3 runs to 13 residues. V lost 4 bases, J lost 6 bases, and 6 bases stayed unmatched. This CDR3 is CASSAGQGGEQYV. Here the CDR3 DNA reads TGCGCCAGCAGCGCAGGACAGGGCGGCGAGCAGTACGTC.

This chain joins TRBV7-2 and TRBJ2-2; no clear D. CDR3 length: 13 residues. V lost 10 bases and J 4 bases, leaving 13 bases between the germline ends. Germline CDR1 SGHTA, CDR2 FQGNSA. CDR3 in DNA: TGTGCCACCCTTTGGGTACCCACCGGGGAGCTGTTTTTT. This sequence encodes CATLWVPTGELFF.

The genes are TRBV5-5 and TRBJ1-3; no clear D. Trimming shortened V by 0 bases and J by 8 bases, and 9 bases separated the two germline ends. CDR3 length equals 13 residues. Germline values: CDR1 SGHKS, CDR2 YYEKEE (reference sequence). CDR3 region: CASSLVGGDTIYF. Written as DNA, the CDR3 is TGTGCCAGCAGCTTGGTGGGAGGCGACACCATATATTTT.

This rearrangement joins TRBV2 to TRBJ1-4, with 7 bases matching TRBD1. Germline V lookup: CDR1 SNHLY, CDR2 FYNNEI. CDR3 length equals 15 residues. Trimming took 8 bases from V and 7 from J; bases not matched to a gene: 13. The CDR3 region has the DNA TGTGCCAGCTACTACATACAGGGGACGGGTGAAAAACTGTTTTTT. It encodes CASYYIQGTGEKLFF.

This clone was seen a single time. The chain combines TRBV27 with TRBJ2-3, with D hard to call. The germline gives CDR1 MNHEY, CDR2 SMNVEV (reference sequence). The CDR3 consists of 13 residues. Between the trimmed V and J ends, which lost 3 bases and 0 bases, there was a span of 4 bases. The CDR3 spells CASSLSSTDTQYF. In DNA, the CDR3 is TGTGCCAGCAGTTTGAGCAGCACAGATACGCAGTATTTT.

The CDR3 nucleotides are TGTGCCAGTAGTATTGTTCTGGGCACCGTAAGGGATGGCTACACCTTC. Translation gives CASSIVLGTVRDGYTF. The V gene is TRBV19, the J gene TRBJ1-2, with D unclear. The CDR3 covers 16 residues. V lost 3 bases, J lost 6 bases, and 20 bases lay in between. Germline CDR1 reads LNHDA; CDR2 reads SQIVND (reference sequence).

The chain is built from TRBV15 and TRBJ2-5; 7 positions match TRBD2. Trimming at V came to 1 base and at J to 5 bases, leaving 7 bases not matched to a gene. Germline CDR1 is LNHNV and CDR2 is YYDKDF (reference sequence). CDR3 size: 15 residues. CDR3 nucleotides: TGTGCCACCAGCAGAGGGGGGGGAGGCGGGGAGACCCAGTACTTC. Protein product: CATSRGGGGGETQYF.

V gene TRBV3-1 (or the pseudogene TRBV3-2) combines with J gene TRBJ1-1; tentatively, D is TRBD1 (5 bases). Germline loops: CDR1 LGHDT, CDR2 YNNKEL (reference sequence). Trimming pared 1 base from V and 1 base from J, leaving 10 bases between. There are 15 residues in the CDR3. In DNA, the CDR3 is TGTGCCAGCAGCCAAGGGTCGCAGGGGAACACTGAAGCTTTCTTT. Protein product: CASSQGSQGNTEAFF.

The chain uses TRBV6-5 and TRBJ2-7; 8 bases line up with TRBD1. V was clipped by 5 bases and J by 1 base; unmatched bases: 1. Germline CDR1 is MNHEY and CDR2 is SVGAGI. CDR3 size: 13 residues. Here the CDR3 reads CASSRDRSYEQYV. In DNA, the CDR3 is TGTGCCAGCAGTCGGGACAGGTCCTACGAGCAGTACGTC.

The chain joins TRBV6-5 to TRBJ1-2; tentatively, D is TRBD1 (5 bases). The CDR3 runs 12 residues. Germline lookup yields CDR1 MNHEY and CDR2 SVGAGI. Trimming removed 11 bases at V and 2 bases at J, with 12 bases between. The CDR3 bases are TGTGCCTCAGGGAGGGACAACTATGGCTACACCTTC. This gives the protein CASGRDNYGYTF.

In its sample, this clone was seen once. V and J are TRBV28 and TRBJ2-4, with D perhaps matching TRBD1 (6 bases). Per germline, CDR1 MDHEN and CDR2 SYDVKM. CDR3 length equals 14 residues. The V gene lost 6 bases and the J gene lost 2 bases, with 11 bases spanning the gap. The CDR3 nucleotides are TGTGCCAGCAGCGTTACAGGGACCAAAAACATTCAGTACTTC. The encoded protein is CASSVTGTKNIQYF.

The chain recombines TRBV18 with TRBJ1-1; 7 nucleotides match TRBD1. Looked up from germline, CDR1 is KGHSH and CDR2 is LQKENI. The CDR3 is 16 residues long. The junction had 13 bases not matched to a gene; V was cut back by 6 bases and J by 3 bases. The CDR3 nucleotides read TGTGCCAGCTCTCGGGACAGCATCATTGGGTACACTGAAGCTTTCTTT. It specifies CASSRDSIIGYTEAFF.

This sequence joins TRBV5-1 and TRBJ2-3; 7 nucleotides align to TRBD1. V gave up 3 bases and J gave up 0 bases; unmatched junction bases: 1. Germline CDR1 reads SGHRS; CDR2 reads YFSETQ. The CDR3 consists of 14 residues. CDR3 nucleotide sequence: TGCGCCAGCAGCTCGGGACAGAGCACAGATACGCAGTATTTT. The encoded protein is CASSSGQSTDTQYF.

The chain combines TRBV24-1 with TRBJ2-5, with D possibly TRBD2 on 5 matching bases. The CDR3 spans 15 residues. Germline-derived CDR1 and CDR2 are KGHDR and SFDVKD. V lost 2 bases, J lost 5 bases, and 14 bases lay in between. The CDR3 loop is CATSDSSGRGETQYF. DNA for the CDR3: TGTGCCACCAGTGATTCTTCGGGTCGAGGGGAGACCCAGTACTTC.

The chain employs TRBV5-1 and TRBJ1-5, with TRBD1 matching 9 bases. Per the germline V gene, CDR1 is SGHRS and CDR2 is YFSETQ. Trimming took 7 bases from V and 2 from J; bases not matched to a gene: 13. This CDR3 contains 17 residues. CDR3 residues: CASWGTGKSNGNQPQHF. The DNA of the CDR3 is TGCGCCAGCTGGGGGACAGGGAAGTCGAATGGCAATCAGCCCCAGCATTTT.

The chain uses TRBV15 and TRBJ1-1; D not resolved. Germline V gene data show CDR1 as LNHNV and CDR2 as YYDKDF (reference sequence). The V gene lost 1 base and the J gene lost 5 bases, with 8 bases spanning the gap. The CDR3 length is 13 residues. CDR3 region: CATSRGVETEAFF. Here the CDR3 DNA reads TGTGCCACCAGCAGAGGAGTGGAGACTGAAGCTTTCTTT.

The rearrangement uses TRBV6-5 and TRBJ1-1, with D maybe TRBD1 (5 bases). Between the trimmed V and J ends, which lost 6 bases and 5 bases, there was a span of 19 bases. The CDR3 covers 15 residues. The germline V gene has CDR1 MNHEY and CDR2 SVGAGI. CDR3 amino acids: CASSLGTFRGTEAFF. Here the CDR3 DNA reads TGTGCCAGCAGCCTAGGGACTTTCCGAGGTACTGAAGCTTTCTTT.

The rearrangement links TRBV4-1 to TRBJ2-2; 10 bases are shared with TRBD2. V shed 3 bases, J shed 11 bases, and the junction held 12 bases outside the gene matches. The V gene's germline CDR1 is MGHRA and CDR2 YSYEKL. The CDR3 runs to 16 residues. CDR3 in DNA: TGCGCCAGCAGCCAGGGGCGCCCTAGCGGGGGCCGAGAGCTGTTTTTT. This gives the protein CASSQGRPSGGRELFF.

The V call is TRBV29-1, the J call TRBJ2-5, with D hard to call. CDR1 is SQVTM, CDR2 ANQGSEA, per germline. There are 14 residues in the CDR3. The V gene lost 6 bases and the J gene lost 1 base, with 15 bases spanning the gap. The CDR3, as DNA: TGCAGCGTCACTCCGGACGGACGCCAAGAGACCCAGTACTTC. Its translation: CSVTPDGRQETQYF.

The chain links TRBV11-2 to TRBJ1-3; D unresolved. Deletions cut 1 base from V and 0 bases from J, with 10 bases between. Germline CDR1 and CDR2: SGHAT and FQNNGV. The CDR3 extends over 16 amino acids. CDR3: CASSLVGPSSGNTIYF. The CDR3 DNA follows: TGTGCCAGCAGCTTAGTGGGCCCGAGCTCTGGAAACACCATATATTTT.

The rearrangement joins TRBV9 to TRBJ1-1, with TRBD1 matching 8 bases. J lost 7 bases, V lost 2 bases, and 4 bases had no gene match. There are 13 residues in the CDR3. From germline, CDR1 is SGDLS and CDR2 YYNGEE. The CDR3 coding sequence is TGTGCCAGCAGCGTCGTACAGGGGGGTGAAGCTTTCTTT. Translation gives CASSVVQGGEAFF.

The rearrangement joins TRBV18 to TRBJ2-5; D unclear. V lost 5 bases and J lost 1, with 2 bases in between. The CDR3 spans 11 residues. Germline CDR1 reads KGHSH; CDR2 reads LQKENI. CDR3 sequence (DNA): TGTGCCAGCTCAGGCCAAGAGACCCAGTACTTC. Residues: CASSGQETQYF.